These 18 T cell receptor beta chains originate from one sample sequenced in a study of Graves' ophthalmopathy and Graves' hyperthyroidism. From RNA, the CDR3 regions of TCR beta chains were amplified and sequenced. The first round was an RT-PCR with HTBI primers, and the second round was a multiplex PCR. TCRdb re-analysed the multiplex PCR reads in MiXCR, keeping a single row per CDR3 protein. The sample has some 750,000 distinct CDR3 sequences, roughly 40% seen once. Specimen: peripheral blood. All receptors come from an adult man with Graves' ophthalmopathy.

This clonotype was seen a handful of times. The V call is TRBV7-2, the J call TRBJ2-7, with 7 bases aligning to TRBD1. Germline assignment: CDR1 SGHTA and CDR2 FQGNSA. Unmatched junction bases numbered 8, after V lost 3 bases and J lost 3 bases. The CDR3 totals 15 residues. CDR3 in DNA: TGTGCCAGCAGCTTCCGACAGGGAACCTACTACGAGCAGTACTTC. It is translated as CASSFRQGTYYEQYF.

This sequence joins TRBV25-1 and TRBJ2-5; 9 nucleotides line up with TRBD1. The CDR3 has 12 residues. Looked up from germline, CDR1 is MGHDK and CDR2 is SYGVNS. Trimming removed 6 bases from V and 10 bases from J; junction bases left unmatched: 6. In nucleotides, the CDR3 is TGTGCCAGCAGCTCCGGACAGGGGAGCCAGTACTTC. Encoded protein: CASSSGQGSQYF.

This clonotype was found once. The CDR3 sequence: CASSYRGGAGELFF. For the CDR3, the DNA is TGTGCCAGCAGTTACCGCGGGGGGGCCGGGGAGCTGTTTTTT. The J gene is TRBJ2-2, the V gene TRBV7-3; 9 bases map to TRBD2. The CDR3 is made up of 14 amino acids. Germline V gene lookup returns CDR1 SGHTA and CDR2 FQGTGA. The ends lost 6 bases at V and 6 bases at J; junction bases unmatched: 5.

The J gene is TRBJ1-1, the V gene TRBV29-1; D not certain. V was trimmed by 5 bases and J by 1 base, leaving 14 bases between them. Looked up from germline, CDR1 is SQVTM and CDR2 is ANQGSEA. The CDR3 has 14 amino acids. In nucleotides, the CDR3 is TGCAGCGTTATAGGTGCCTCCCGGAACACTGAAGCTTTCTTT. Its translation is CSVIGASRNTEAFF.

This clonotype was detected many times. J is TRBJ1-6 and V is TRBV7-2, with D unclear. The V gene's germline CDR1 is SGHTA and CDR2 FQGNSA. Trimming pared 1 base from V and 5 bases from J, leaving 9 bases between. This CDR3 contains 15 residues. The CDR3 protein is CASSLDPQDNSPLHF. The CDR3 bases are TGTGCCAGCAGCTTAGATCCCCAGGATAATTCACCCCTCCACTTT.

The chain carries TRBV2 and TRBJ1-2; 10 nucleotides agree with TRBD1. The CDR3 length is 11 residues. The germline CDR1 and CDR2 sequences are SNHLY and FYNNEI. V lost 6 bases and J lost 12; bases outside the gene matches: 4. The CDR3 region is CASRKDRGDTF. The CDR3 DNA is TGTGCCAGCAGAAAGGACAGGGGGGACACCTTC. Full variable domain (rest looked up from reference TRBV2 and TRBJ1-2): EPEVTQTPSHQVTQMGQEVILRCVPISNHLYFYWYRQILGQKVEFLVSFYNNEISEKSEIFDDQFSVERPDGSNFTLKIRSTKLEDSAMYFCASRKDRGDTFGSGTRLTVV.

This clonotype was counted a few times. The V and J genes are TRBV2 and TRBJ2-5, with D perhaps given as TRBD1 or TRBD2 (6 bases each). This CDR3 contains 14 residues. V lost 11 bases and J lost 4, with 20 bases in between. Looked up from germline, CDR1 is SNHLY and CDR2 is FYNNEI. The CDR3 coding sequence is TGTGCCTGGAGGGATACCGGGACAACAGAGACCCAGTACTTC. This codes for CAWRDTGTTETQYF.

This clonotype has just a few counts. The chain combines TRBV20-1 with TRBJ1-5; 8 positions match TRBD1. This CDR3 spans 14 amino acids. Germline V gene data show CDR1 as DFQATT and CDR2 as SNEGSKA (reference sequence). V gave up 5 bases and J gave up 5 bases; unmatched junction bases: 8. The CDR3 nucleotides read TGCAGTGCTTACACGGACAGGGAGGATCAGCCCCAGCATTTT. It encodes CSAYTDREDQPQHF.

The chain has TRBV2 and TRBJ2-5; D perhaps matches TRBD2 (6 bases). In germline, CDR1 is SNHLY, CDR2 FYNNEI. V was clipped by 3 bases and J by 8 bases, with 16 bases between them. This CDR3 spans 14 amino acids. For the CDR3, the DNA is TGTGCCAGCAGTGAGGGAGGACGGCTGAGCACCCAGTACTTC. This codes for CASSEGGRLSTQYF.

This clonotype was recorded many times. The chain employs TRBV7-2 and TRBJ1-4, with 7 nucleotides matching TRBD1. The CDR3 runs to 16 residues. V trimming: 3 bases; J trimming: 0 bases; junction bases outside the gene matches: 4. Germline V gene sequence: CDR1 SGHTA, CDR2 FQGNSA. The CDR3, as DNA: TGTGCCAGCAGCTTGAACACAGGGGCAACTAATGAAAAACTGTTTTTT. Its translation is CASSLNTGATNEKLFF. The full variable domain, completed using reference TRBV7-2 and TRBJ1-4, is GAGVSQSPSNKVTEKGKDVELRCDPISGHTALYWYRQSLGQGLEFLIYFQGNSAPDKSGLPSDRFSAERTGGSVSTLTIQRTQQEDSAVYLCASSLNTGATNEKLFFGSGTQLSVL.

This clonotype came up many times. The chain uses TRBV24-1 and TRBJ2-6, with D possibly TRBD2 on 6 matching bases. The CDR3 sequence is 17 residues long. Trimming took 4 bases from V and 4 from J, leaving 16 bases between them. CDR1 is KGHDR, CDR2 SFDVKD, per germline. The CDR3 bases are TGTGCCACCAGTGACATACCGGGGAGGCCAGGGGCCAACGTCCTGACTTTC. Protein product: CATSDIPGRPGANVLTF.

On this clonotype itself: One end of the junction does not line up with germline, which may come from a read error. The gene calls are TRBV10-3 and TRBJ2-2, with TRBD2 matching over 13 bases. Germline V gene sequence: CDR1 ENHRY, CDR2 SYGVKD. CDR3 length: 17 residues. The CDR3 loop reads CASSPGLAGAYTGELFF. CDR3 nucleotides: TGTGCCAGCAGTCCTGGACTAGCGGGGGCCTACACCGGGGAGCTGTTTTTT.

This chain links TRBV9 with TRBJ2-2; D is unclear. V was cut by 0 bases and J by 7 bases, with 16 bases left in between. There are 16 residues in the CDR3. CDR1 and CDR2 from the germline V gene are SGDLS and YYNGEE. CDR3 in amino acids: CASSVGASPVGGELFF. CDR3 nucleotide sequence: TGTGCCAGCAGCGTAGGAGCGTCCCCCGTAGGCGGGGAGCTGTTTTTT.

This clonotype was observed a few times. This sequence joins TRBV7-9 and TRBJ2-5; D is ambiguous. The CDR3 extends over 12 amino acids. Germline V CDR1 and CDR2: SEHNR, FQNEAQ (reference sequence). The V end lost 4 bases, the J end lost 5 bases, and 8 bases lay between the germline ends. CDR3 nucleotide sequence: TGTGCCAGCAGCTCGGACCTTGAGACCCAGTACTTC. Encoded protein: CASSSDLETQYF.

This clonotype was seen more than once but under ten times. The V call is TRBV19, the J call TRBJ1-1; D remains unclear. Germline assignment: CDR1 LNHDA and CDR2 SQIVND (reference sequence). Between the trimmed V and J ends, which lost 3 bases and 1 base, there was a span of 12 bases. The CDR3 spans 15 residues. The CDR3 loop reads CASSMFVQTNTEAFF. The CDR3 region has the DNA TGTGCCAGTAGTATGTTTGTACAGACGAACACTGAAGCTTTCTTT. Based on the CDR3 plus reference TRBV19 and TRBJ1-1, the full variable domain is DGGITQSPKYLFRKEGQNVTLSCEQNLNHDAMYWYRQDPGQGLRLIYYSQIVNDFQKGDIAEGYSVSREKKESFPLTVTSAQKNPTAFYLCASSMFVQTNTEAFFGQGTRLTVV.

The sample holds a few counts of this clonotype. The chain combines TRBV6-1 with TRBJ1-5; no clear D. CDR1 and CDR2 (germline): MNHNS, SASEGT. The CDR3 has 15 residues. Deletions cut 7 bases from V and 5 bases from J, with 18 bases between. The CDR3 is CASTHEGNLHQPQHF. The CDR3 DNA follows: TGTGCCAGCACCCACGAAGGTAATCTGCATCAGCCCCAGCATTTT.

The V gene is TRBV7-9, the J gene TRBJ1-2, with 7 bases fitting TRBD1. This CDR3 region has 17 residues. Germline loops: CDR1 SEHNR, CDR2 FQNEAQ (reference sequence). The trim removed 5 bases at V and 1 base at J, leaving 13 bases unmatched. CDR3 sequence (DNA): TGTGCCAGCAGCCAAGATGTCGAAGGGACAGATAACTATGGCTACACCTTC. As protein: CASSQDVEGTDNYGYTF.

For this clonotype: One end of the junction varies from germline; a read error may be responsible. The chain carries TRBV29-1 and TRBJ2-5; D might be TRBD2 (5 bases). This CDR3 contains 9 residues. CDR1 SQVTM and CDR2 ANQGSEA come from the germline V gene. The CDR3 loop is CSVGRTQDF. CDR3 DNA sequence: TGCAGCGTAGGGAGAACTCAGGACTTC.